This T cell receptor (beta chain) is drawn from a study of regulatory T cells in long-lasting Graves disease. Sequencing libraries for TCR beta were prepared with iRepertoire HTBI primers and Arm-PCR of CDR3 regions. TCRdb analysed the multiplex PCR reads with MiXCR anew, one entry per CDR3 protein. The profile shows about 450,000 distinct CDR3 sequences, about 20% of them singletons. The time point was: persistent/refractory GD, antithyroid drugs over 5 years with positive TRAb. From PBMCs, RNA was extracted and then used to make the TCR library. The length of the CDR3 is 13 residues. V dropped 0 bases and J dropped 4 bases, with 6 bases sitting between them. Germline CDR1 and CDR2: GTSNPN and SVGIG (reference sequence).

This material consisted of peripheral blood mononuclear cells (PBMCs), taken when the disease was refractory, from a patient treated with antithyroid drugs. The receptor was isolated from a female donor with Graves disease. The chain carries TRBV30 and TRBJ1-4, with D hard to call. CDR3 nucleotide sequence: TGTGCCTGGAGTGTACGGGTTAATGAAAAACTGTTTTTT. It encodes CAWSVRVNEKLFF.